Below, 27 T cell receptor beta chains from the same sample are listed, as sequenced in a study of CD8 T cells in Susac syndrome. Reverse transcription of roughly 0.45 to 1 ug RNA used random hexamers. In TCRdb, the immunoSEQ multiplex PCR reads were re-called with MiXCR into one record per CDR3 protein. The sample has 180,000 or so distinct CDR3 sequences; 85% to 95% are singletons. The sample was CD4+ T cells from PBMCs. These receptors were collected from a human donor in good health.

The chain links TRBV19 to TRBJ2-7; a possible D gene is TRBD2 (5 bases). Between the trimmed V and J ends, which lost 2 bases and 2 bases, there was a span of 10 bases. The CDR3 has 14 residues. The germline gives CDR1 LNHDA, CDR2 SQIVND (reference sequence). This CDR3 reads CASSISTGTYEQYV. Written as DNA, the CDR3 is TGTGCCAGTAGTATATCGACGGGGACCTACGAGCAGTACGTC.

In nucleotides, the CDR3 is TGCAGTGCTAGCCCCGGGACGGACGATGCGGATACGCAGTATTTT. Amino acids: CSASPGTDDADTQYF. The chain uses TRBV20-1 and TRBJ2-3; D tentatively fits TRBD1 or TRBD2 (5 bases each). CDR3 length equals 15 residues. Trimming left V 3 bases short and J 6 bases short, with 19 bases between. Germline CDR1 DFQATT, CDR2 SNEGSKA (reference sequence).

This rearrangement joins TRBV29-1 to TRBJ2-5; no reliable D call. This CDR3 has 10 amino acids. V was shortened by 2 bases and J by 2 bases, with 0 bases between the two germline ends. CDR1 and CDR2 (germline): SQVTM, ANQGSEA. CDR3 nucleotide sequence: TGCAGCGTTGAACAAGAGACCCAGTACTTC. Its protein is CSVEQETQYF.

The chain joins TRBV29-1 to TRBJ2-3; 8 positions agree with TRBD1. Losses at the gene ends were 2 bases for V and 2 bases for J; bases not matched to a gene: 6. Germline CDR1 and CDR2: SQVTM and ANQGSEA. The CDR3 covers 15 residues. CDR3 protein: CSVETDRGNTDTQYF. CDR3 in DNA: TGCAGCGTTGAAACCGACAGGGGAAACACAGATACGCAGTATTTT.

The genes are TRBV27 and TRBJ2-3; D unclear. Germline CDR1 is MNHEY and CDR2 is SMNVEV (reference sequence). The CDR3 runs to 14 residues. V was shortened by 5 bases and J by 6 bases, with 15 bases between the two germline ends. CDR3 sequence reads: CASSPILEGDTQYF. The DNA for the CDR3 is TGTGCCAGCAGTCCCATCTTAGAAGGCGATACGCAGTATTTT.

V and J are TRBV18 and TRBJ2-1; D remains ambiguous. CDR3 size: 14 residues. CDR1 is KGHSH, CDR2 LQKENI, per germline. The V and J ends lost 2 bases and 3 bases respectively, with 8 bases between them. CDR3 region: CASSPSHNYNEQFF. The CDR3 coding sequence is TGTGCCAGCTCACCATCTCACAACTACAATGAGCAGTTCTTC.

The V call is TRBV18, the J call TRBJ2-4; no definite D call. CDR3 length equals 13 residues. V was trimmed by 2 bases and J by 0 bases, leaving 2 bases between them. The germline V gene encodes CDR1 KGHSH and CDR2 LQKENI. The CDR3 region is CASSPIAKNIQYF. The CDR3 region has the DNA TGTGCCAGCTCACCAATAGCCAAAAACATTCAGTACTTC. Looking up the rest from reference TRBV18 and TRBJ2-4 gives the full variable domain: NAGVMQNPRHLVRRRGQEARLRCSPMKGHSHVYWYRQLPEEGLKFMVYLQKENIIDESGMPKERFSAEFPKEGPSILRIQQVVRGDSAAYFCASSPIAKNIQYFGAGTRLSVL.

The chain links TRBV30 to TRBJ2-1, with a tentative D call TRBD2 (6 bases). V lost 0 bases and J lost 12, with 21 bases in between. CDR3 length: 15 amino acids. The germline gives CDR1 GTSNPN, CDR2 SVGIG (reference sequence). CDR3 DNA: TGTGCCTGGAGTGTACCCCCGGGACTTAGTGGAGCGCAGTTCTTC. It yields the protein CAWSVPPGLSGAQFF.

The chain uses TRBV25-1 and TRBJ2-7; the D call may be TRBD1 or TRBD2 (5 bases each). This CDR3 has 11 amino acids. V lost 8 bases, J lost 3 bases, and 8 bases lay in between. Germline V gives CDR1 MGHDK, CDR2 SYGVNS. The CDR3 sequence: CASGAGYEQYF. CDR3 bases: TGTGCCAGCGGGGCGGGCTACGAGCAGTACTTC.

This chain links TRBV7-9 with TRBJ2-1; TRBD2 matches at 7 bases. This CDR3 contains 16 residues. Germline V gene sequence: CDR1 SEHNR, CDR2 FQNEAQ (reference sequence). J lost 0 bases, V lost 5 bases, and 7 bases had no gene match. CDR3 nucleotide sequence: TGTGCCAGCAGCCGGAGTGGCGGGAGCTCCTACAATGAGCAGTTCTTC. This gives the protein CASSRSGGSSYNEQFF. The entire variable domain, with the rest obtained from reference TRBV7-9 and TRBJ2-1, is as follows: DTGVSQNPRHKITKRGQNVTFRCDPISEHNRLYWYRQTLGQGPEFLTYFQNEAQLEKSRLLSDRFSAERPKGSFSTLEIQRTEQGDSAMYLCASSRSGGSSYNEQFFGPGTRLTVL.

The chain joins TRBV12-3 or TRBV12-4 to TRBJ2-3; 10 bases are shared with TRBD2. V lost 9 bases to trimming and J lost 5 bases; unmatched junction nucleotides: 8. This CDR3 is built from 14 residues. The CDR3 nucleotides read TGTGCCAGTAGCGGGGGGTACTGGGAAGATACGCAGTATTTT. Protein product: CASSGGYWEDTQYF.

V and J are TRBV20-1 and TRBJ2-3, with 7 bases aligning to TRBD2. Germline V lookup: CDR1 DFQATT, CDR2 SNEGSKA (reference sequence). There are 11 residues in the CDR3. The junction had 1 base not matched to a gene; V was cut back by 8 bases and J by 2 bases. Here the CDR3 DNA reads TGCAGTAGCGGGGCCACAGATACGCAGTATTTT. Translation gives CSSGATDTQYF.

V usage is TRBV12-3 or TRBV12-4 and J usage is TRBJ2-7; possibly TRBD1 for D (5 bases). Trimming took off 2 bases at V and 3 bases at J, with 8 bases between the two ends. The CDR3 is 13 amino acids. For the CDR3, the DNA is TGTGCCAGCAGTTTATCCAGGGTCTACGAGCAGTACGTC. This encodes CASSLSRVYEQYV.

This chain links TRBV27 with TRBJ2-2; perhaps TRBD2 as D (5 bases). This CDR3 has 13 residues. Trimming removed 5 bases at V and 4 bases at J, with 8 bases between. Germline V gene sequence: CDR1 MNHEY, CDR2 SMNVEV (reference sequence). CDR3 DNA: TGTGCCAGCAGTACGAGGGTCACCGGGGAGCTGTTTTTT. This encodes CASSTRVTGELFF.

J is TRBJ2-1 and V is TRBV12-3 or TRBV12-4, with D perhaps TRBD1 (6 bases). CDR3 length: 12 amino acids. Trimming cost V 5 bases and J 14 bases, with 16 bases left between them. The CDR3 protein is CASSADVPGEFF. The CDR3 region has the DNA TGTGCCAGCAGTGCCGACGTCCCAGGGGAGTTCTTC.

The chain recombines TRBV5-6 with TRBJ2-7; D remains ambiguous. V lost 4 bases, J lost 5 bases, and 13 bases lay in between. The CDR3 sequence is 13 residues long. Germline values: CDR1 SGHDT, CDR2 YYEEEE. As DNA, the CDR3 is TGTGCCAGCAGCCCTCTTGGAGTCCACGAGCAGTACTTC. This translates into CASSPLGVHEQYF.

The V call is TRBV12-3 or TRBV12-4, the J call TRBJ1-2, with D uncertain. V lost 3 bases and J 8 bases, leaving 16 bases between the germline ends. This CDR3 is 14 amino acids long. The CDR3 loop is CASSFNSAAWGYTF. CDR3 sequence (DNA): TGTGCCAGCAGTTTTAACAGTGCCGCGTGGGGCTACACCTTC.

The V gene is TRBV12-3 or TRBV12-4, the J gene TRBJ2-7, with D hard to call. Between the trimmed V and J ends, which lost 3 bases and 7 bases, there was a span of 10 bases. The CDR3 loop spans 12 amino acids. The CDR3 sequence is CASSFGFGEQYV. The CDR3 nucleotides read TGTGCCAGCAGTTTCGGCTTTGGGGAGCAGTACGTC.

V usage is TRBV3-1 and J usage is TRBJ2-3; D unclear. Trimming pared 0 bases from V and 1 base from J, leaving 14 bases between. Germline loops: CDR1 LGHDT, CDR2 YNNKEL (reference sequence). The CDR3 is made up of 17 amino acids. DNA of the CDR3: TGTGCCAGCAGCCAAGATAACGGGTTTCTACGCACAGATACGCAGTATTTT. Protein: CASSQDNGFLRTDTQYF.

V usage is TRBV29-1 and J usage is TRBJ1-3; D is ambiguous. This CDR3 region has 13 residues. Germline V gives CDR1 SQVTM, CDR2 ANQGSEA. Trimming pared 4 bases from V and 0 bases from J, leaving 7 bases between. CDR3 DNA: TGCAGCGTTGCCCGGAGCTCTGGAAACACCATATATTTT. Its translation is CSVARSSGNTIYF.

The chain uses TRBV9 and TRBJ2-3; 7 bases are a match to TRBD2. The V gene end was trimmed by 4 bases and the J gene end by 3 bases; junction bases not matched to a gene: 11. Germline assignment: CDR1 SGDLS and CDR2 YYNGEE. The CDR3 totals 16 residues. CDR3 in DNA: TGTGCCAGCAGCCTTTACTGGGGGGGTGGTACAGATACGCAGTATTTT. Residues: CASSLYWGGGTDTQYF.

This sequence joins TRBV5-1 and TRBJ2-5, with a weak D call TRBD1 (5 bases). Trimming shortened V by 2 bases and J by 2 bases, and 10 bases separated the two germline ends. Germline lookup yields CDR1 SGHRS and CDR2 YFSETQ. This CDR3 is 14 amino acids long. The CDR3 DNA reads TGCGCCAGCAGCTTCCAGGGTATACAAGAGACCCAGTACTTC. Residues: CASSFQGIQETQYF.

This rearrangement joins TRBV15 to TRBJ2-3, with 10 nucleotides matching TRBD2. The CDR3 covers 16 residues. The ends lost 1 base at V and 5 bases at J; junction bases unmatched: 6. The V gene's germline CDR1 is LNHNV and CDR2 YYDKDF (reference sequence). In nucleotides, the CDR3 is TGTGCCACCAGCAGAGGGGATAGCGGGAGGCTAGATACGCAGTATTTT. Its protein is CATSRGDSGRLDTQYF.

The chain uses TRBV15 and TRBJ2-2, with unresolved D. The CDR3 loop spans 15 amino acids. Germline CDR1 is LNHNV and CDR2 is YYDKDF (reference sequence). V lost 0 bases and J 6 bases, leaving 11 bases between the germline ends. This CDR3 is CATSREGLDAGELFF. DNA of the CDR3: TGTGCCACCAGCAGAGAGGGCCTGGATGCCGGGGAGCTGTTTTTT.

The V and J genes are TRBV29-1 and TRBJ2-1; D perhaps matches TRBD2 (6 bases). Germline V lookup: CDR1 SQVTM, CDR2 ANQGSEA. The CDR3 consists of 15 residues. V lost 3 bases and J 3 bases, leaving 15 bases between the germline ends. CDR3 residues: CSVEDPRLGYNEQFF. In DNA form, the CDR3 reads TGCAGCGTTGAGGATCCGAGACTAGGCTACAATGAGCAGTTCTTC.

The genes are TRBV2 and TRBJ2-1; D might be TRBD1 (6 bases). The CDR3 is 12 amino acids. The ends were cut back, 7 bases at V and 15 bases at J, with 19 bases in the middle. Germline assignment: CDR1 SNHLY and CDR2 FYNNEI. The CDR3 nucleotides are TGTGCCAGCACCCTAGAACAGGGTTCTTGGTTCTTC. Encoded protein: CASTLEQGSWFF.

The chain links TRBV29-1 to TRBJ2-7; D gene uncertain. CDR1 and CDR2 from the germline V gene are SQVTM and ANQGSEA. CDR3 size: 12 residues. Trimming took off 4 bases at V and 2 bases at J, with 9 bases between the two ends. The CDR3 DNA follows: TGCAGCGTTGTATGGAGCCCCTACGAGCAGTACTTC. Protein product: CSVVWSPYEQYF.